This T cell receptor beta chain was sequenced for a study of beta chain features in type 1 diabetes. Study-level findings and limits: Type 1 diabetes patients had TCRB CDR3s that were shorter (moderately but significantly so) in all four CD4+ subsets.

This clone was seen only a few times. Its antigen remains unidentified. The V gene's germline CDR1 is SEHNR and CDR2 FQNEAQ (reference sequence). V dropped 5 bases and J dropped 1 base, with 8 bases sitting between them. This CDR3 has 13 residues. The authors reverse transcribed all of the isolated RNA, so sequencing captured expressed TCRB transcripts. Clones were sequenced by immunoSEQ multiplex PCR, and TCRdb holds only the in-frame ones, with some missing. The sample shows around 340,000 clones, 7% to 10% of them seen only once. The authors took one heparinised blood draw, averaging about 116 mL, from each donor. A sort by CD45RO/CCR7/CD25/CD127/CD95/CD27 yielded CD4+ naive, central memory, regulatory and stem cell-like memory cells.

The sample comprised central memory CD4+ T cells from blood. The V call is TRBV7-9, the J call TRBJ1-1; D unclear. This clonotype was sampled from a man aged 25-45 years with type 1 diabetes. The CDR3: CASSRDTNTEAFF. CDR3 DNA: TGTGCCAGCAGCAGAGACACGAACACTGAAGCTTTCTTT.